The subject of this entry is one T cell receptor (beta chain). Antigen unknown. The data stem from a study of lymphopenia after photon versus proton radiotherapy. Broader study findings: Post-nadir TCR diversity decline inversely tracked overall survival among those who died. After the lymphocyte nadir, photon-treated repertoires showed oligoclonal expansion, especially of CD8+ Temra cells. Only patients who died were analyzed for survival; proton advantage is unproven. Relative stability marked proton patients; photon patients lost diversity and naive cells.

The table came from immunoSEQ multiplex PCR; TCRdb's copy has only in-frame clones and leaves some out. The data show over 3,000 clones, about 65% seen once. J was trimmed by 3 bases and V by 4 bases; bases with no gene match: 6. This CDR3 has 15 residues. Germline V CDR1 and CDR2: SEHNR, FQNEAQ (reference sequence). Here the sequenced sample was peripheral blood, taken from a patient treated with proton-based radiotherapy. The chain couples TRBV7-9 to TRBJ2-1, with 7 bases that match TRBD1. The TCR sequence derives from an elderly man with esophageal cancer. CDR3 sequence (DNA): TGTGCCAGCAGCTCTTCGGGACAGCGCTACAATGAGCAGTTCTTC. This codes for CASSSSGQRYNEQFF.